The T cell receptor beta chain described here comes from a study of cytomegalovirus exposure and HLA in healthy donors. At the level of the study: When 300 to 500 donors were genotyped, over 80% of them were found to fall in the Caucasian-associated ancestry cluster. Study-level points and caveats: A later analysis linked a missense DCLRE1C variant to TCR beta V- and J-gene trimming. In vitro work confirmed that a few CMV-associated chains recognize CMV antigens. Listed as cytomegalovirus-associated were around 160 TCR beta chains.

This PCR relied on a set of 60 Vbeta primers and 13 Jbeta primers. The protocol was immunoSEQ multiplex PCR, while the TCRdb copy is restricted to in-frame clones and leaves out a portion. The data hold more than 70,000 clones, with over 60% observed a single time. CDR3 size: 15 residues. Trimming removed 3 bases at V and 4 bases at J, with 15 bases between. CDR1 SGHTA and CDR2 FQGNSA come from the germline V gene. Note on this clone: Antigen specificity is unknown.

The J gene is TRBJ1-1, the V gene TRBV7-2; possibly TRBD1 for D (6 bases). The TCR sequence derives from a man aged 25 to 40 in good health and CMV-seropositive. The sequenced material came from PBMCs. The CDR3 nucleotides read TGTGCCAGCAGCTTCCAGGACAGAAGGGCCACTGAAGCTTTCTTT. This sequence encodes CASSFQDRRATEAFF.